A selection of T cell receptor beta chains follows, all from one sample in a study of blood T cell repertoires in COVID-19. The table came from immunoSEQ multiplex PCR; TCRdb's copy has only in-frame clones and leaves some out. The sample contains 150,000 to 200,000 clones, around 84% of which appear only once. The sequencing sample was made of peripheral blood. These TCRs come from a woman at least 80 years old with acute or convalescent COVID-19. Both conserved end residues are part of each CDR3. A D gene is named only where the DNA matches it firmly. Expanded clones get a size class; other rows say once, few or many, or leave the size out.

TGTGCCACCAGCAGAGATCGGCCAGGGGTCACAGATACGCAGTATTTT | CATSRDRPGVTDTQYF | TRBV15 | NA | NA | TRBJ2-3
TGTGCCAGTAGTCCGTCCGGGACAGGGGGGACCTACGAGCAGTACTTC | CASSPSGTGGTYEQYF | TRBV19 | NA | TRBD1 | TRBJ2-7
TGCGCCAGCAGCTTGATGGGGGGAGCCTACGAGCAGTACTTC | CASSLMGGAYEQYF | TRBV5-1 | NA | NA | TRBJ2-7
TGCGCCAGCAGCCAAGAACCCACGGCGGGATTAGCCAAAAACATTCAGTACTTC | CASSQEPTAGLAKNIQYF | TRBV4-1 | NA | NA | TRBJ2-4
TGTGCCAGCAGTGGACTAGCGGGACAAGAGACCCAGTACTTC | CASSGLAGQETQYF | TRBV2 | NA | TRBD2 | TRBJ2-5
TGTGCCAGCAGTGATTGGGACAGGTTCTACAATGAGCAGTTCTTC | CASSDWDRFYNEQFF | TRBV2 | NA | TRBD1 | TRBJ2-1
TGTGCCAGCAGTTACACGGCCTACGAGCAGTACTTC | CASSYTAYEQYF | TRBV6-6 | NA | NA | TRBJ2-7
TGTGCCAGCAGCTTAGTTCCAGGGCGGAACACTGAAGCTTTCTTT | CASSLVPGRNTEAFF | TRBV11-3 | many | NA | TRBJ1-1
TGTGCCAGCAGTGGCCAGCGGGCCCCCGGCGATGAGCAGTTCTTC | CASSGQRAPGDEQFF | TRBV2 | NA | NA | TRBJ2-1
TGTGCCAGCAGCTGGACTAGCGGTGGGGAGCTGTTTTTT | CASSWTSGGELFF | TRBV11-3 | once | TRBD2 | TRBJ2-2
TGTGCCAGCAGCCGCGTTCACCGCCTCAGGGACACTGAAGCTTTCTTT | CASSRVHRLRDTEAFF | TRBV9 | NA | NA | TRBJ1-1
TGTGCCAGCAGCAGAGACAGAGCCCACGGCTACACCTTC | CASSRDRAHGYTF | TRBV9 | NA | NA | TRBJ1-2
TGTGCCAGCAGCCACGGTCACGGGACCCAGTACTTC | CASSHGHGTQYF | TRBV3-1/TRBV3-2 | once | NA | TRBJ2-5
TGCGCCAGCAGCTTGGTCGTGGGCGCCGGGGAGCTGTTTTTT | CASSLVVGAGELFF | TRBV5-1 | NA | NA | TRBJ2-2
TGTGCCAGCAGACTCAGCGGGGGGCAAGAGACCCAGTACTTC | CASRLSGGQETQYF | TRBV5-4 | NA | TRBD2 | TRBJ2-5
TGTGCCAGCAAGGACCGGACAGCTCCTCACCAAGAGACCCAGTACTTC | CASKDRTAPHQETQYF | TRBV6-4 | NA | NA | TRBJ2-5
TGTGCCAGCAGCTTCAACAGGGGAGAGACCCAGTACTTC | CASSFNRGETQYF | TRBV13 | NA | TRBD1 | TRBJ2-5
TGTGCCAGCAGCTCAGGGGCAGGCGGAAGGATCTACGAGCAGTACTTC | CASSSGAGGRIYEQYF | TRBV7-2 | NA | NA | TRBJ2-7
TGTGCCAGCAGCCCCGTACAGGATTTGAACACTGAAGCTTTCTTT | CASSPVQDLNTEAFF | TRBV3-1/TRBV3-2 | NA | NA | TRBJ1-1
TGCGCCAGCAGTGAGACTAGCGTCCTCTCCTATACGCAGTATTTT | CASSETSVLSYTQYF | TRBV10-1 | NA | TRBD2 | TRBJ2-3
TGTGCCAGCACGGGACAGGGAAACATTCAGTACTTC | CASTGQGNIQYF | TRBV2 | NA | TRBD1 | TRBJ2-4
TGTGCCAGCAGCTTGGGGTCTGAGTATGGCTACACCTTC | CASSLGSEYGYTF | TRBV5-6 | NA | NA | TRBJ1-2
TGTGCCAGCAGCCTGTTGACAGGATTTTCTGAAGCTTTCTTT | CASSLLTGFSEAFF | TRBV5-8 | NA | NA | TRBJ1-1
TGTGCCAGTAGTCCCCTCGGGACTAGCGAGACTAGCACAGATACGCAGTATTTT | CASSPLGTSETSTDTQYF | TRBV19 | NA | TRBD2 | TRBJ2-3
TGTGCCAGCTCACCACGAGCCGGGACAGGGTACTCTGGAAACACCATATATTTT | CASSPRAGTGYSGNTIYF | TRBV18 | NA | TRBD1 | TRBJ1-3
TGTGCCAGCTCCCCAAGGACGGGAACCGGGGAGCTGTTTTTT | CASSPRTGTGELFF | TRBV18 | NA | NA | TRBJ2-2
TGCAGTGCGACAGGGGCCTACGAGCAGTACTTC | CSATGAYEQYF | TRBV20-1 | NA | TRBD1 | TRBJ2-7
TGTGCCAGCAGCCAAGATGGGGTGTGGGACAGGGTTCTCCCTGAAGCTTTCTTT | CASSQDGVWDRVLPEAFF | TRBV3-1/TRBV3-2 | NA | TRBD1 | TRBJ1-1
TGTGCCACCAGAATGGACAGAAACACCGGGGAGCTGTTTTTT | CATRMDRNTGELFF | TRBV6-5 | NA | NA | TRBJ2-2
TGTGCCAGCAGTTCCGTTAATCAGCCCCAGCATTTT | CASSSVNQPQHF | TRBV6-5 | NA | NA | TRBJ1-5
TGTGCCAGCAGCGCGCCAGGGACAGGCTCCTACGAGCAGTACTTC | CASSAPGTGSYEQYF | TRBV2 | NA | TRBD1 | TRBJ2-7
TGTGCCAGTAGTATTTGGGGACAGGAAGCTTTCTTT | CASSIWGQEAFF | TRBV19 | NA | TRBD1 | TRBJ1-1
TGTGCCAGTAGTTTGTTGTCTAGCGGGAGCTACAATGAGCAGTTCTTC | CASSLLSSGSYNEQFF | TRBV19 | once | TRBD2 | TRBJ2-1
TGTGCCAGCTCACCACCGGTGACTGATGAAGCTTTCTTT | CASSPPVTDEAFF | TRBV18 | NA | NA | TRBJ1-1
TGTGCCAGCAGTCCCGAACCGACAGGGTTCGGCTACACCTTC | CASSPEPTGFGYTF | TRBV6-2/TRBV6-3 | once | TRBD1 | TRBJ1-2
TGTGCCAGTAGTACCGGTAATCACGGGACTGAAGCTTTCTTT | CASSTGNHGTEAFF | TRBV19 | NA | NA | TRBJ1-1